This record covers a single T cell receptor beta chain. Treatment indicated: roughly 20 received Ad26.COV2.S at low or high dose, single or two shots; 5 received placebo; per-sample allocation not given. Sample collection was performed on day 63 after the first vaccine or placebo injection. The data derive from a study of Ad26.COV2.S vaccination and SARS-CoV-2 variants. V lost 10 bases and J 7 bases, leaving 13 bases between the germline ends. The CDR3 is 11 amino acids. Germline V gene lookup returns CDR1 PRHDT and CDR2 FYEKMQ (reference sequence). TCRdb keeps only in-frame clones here, not all; method: immunoSEQ multiplex PCR. The sample includes approximately 300,000 clones, about 86% of them seen just once.

The sequenced sample was peripheral blood, obtained in a trial of Ad26.COV2.S vaccine versus placebo. The rearrangement uses TRBV13 and TRBJ1-2; D gene uncertain. The TCR was taken from a person aged 18-60 years who received the Ad26.COV2.S COVID-19 vaccine or a placebo. DNA of the CDR3: TGTGCCACCCCCGAGTCTAGTGGCTACACCTTC. Its protein is CATPESSGYTF.